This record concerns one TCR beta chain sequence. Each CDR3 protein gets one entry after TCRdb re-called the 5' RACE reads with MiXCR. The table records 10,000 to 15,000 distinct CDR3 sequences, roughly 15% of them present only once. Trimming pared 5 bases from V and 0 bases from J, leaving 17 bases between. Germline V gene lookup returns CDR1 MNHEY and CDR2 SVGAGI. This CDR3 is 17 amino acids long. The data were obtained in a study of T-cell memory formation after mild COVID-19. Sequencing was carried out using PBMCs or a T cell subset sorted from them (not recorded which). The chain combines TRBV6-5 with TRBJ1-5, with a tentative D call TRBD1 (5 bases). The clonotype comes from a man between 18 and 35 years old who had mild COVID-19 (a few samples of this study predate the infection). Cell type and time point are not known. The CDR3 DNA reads TGTGCCAGCAGTCCCTGGGGGGGTACCAATAGCAATCAGCCCCAGCATTTT. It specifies CASSPWGGTNSNQPQHF.